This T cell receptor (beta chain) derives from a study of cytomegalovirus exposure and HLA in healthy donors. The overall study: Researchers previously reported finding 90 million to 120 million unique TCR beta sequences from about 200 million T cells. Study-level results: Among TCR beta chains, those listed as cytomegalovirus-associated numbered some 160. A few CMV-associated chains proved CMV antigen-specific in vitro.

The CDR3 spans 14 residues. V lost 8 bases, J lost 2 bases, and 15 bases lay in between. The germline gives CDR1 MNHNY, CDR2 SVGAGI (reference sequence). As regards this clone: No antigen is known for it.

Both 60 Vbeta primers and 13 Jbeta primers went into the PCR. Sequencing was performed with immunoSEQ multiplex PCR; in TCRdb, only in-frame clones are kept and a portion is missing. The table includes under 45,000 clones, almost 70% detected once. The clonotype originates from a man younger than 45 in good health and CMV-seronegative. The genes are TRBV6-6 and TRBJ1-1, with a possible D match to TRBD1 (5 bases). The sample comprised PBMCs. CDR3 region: CASGDTTANTEAFF. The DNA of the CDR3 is TGTGCCAGCGGAGACACGACAGCAAACACTGAAGCTTTCTTT.